This TCR beta chain was sequenced for a study of OX40 agonist ivuxolimab in advanced cancers. Sequenced by immunoSEQ multiplex PCR; TCRdb stores in-frame clones only, minus some. The sample contains 55,000 to 80,000 clones, 84% of which appear only once. Per the germline V gene, CDR1 is SGDLS and CDR2 is YYNGEE. CDR3 length: 15 amino acids. This clonotype was sampled from an adult with an advanced solid tumor such as melanoma, head and neck, liver or kidney cancer. The V and J genes are TRBV9 and TRBJ2-5, with 8 bases aligning to TRBD2. The J call may be wrong; the DNA end is better matched by TRBJ2-7. The sample here was CD4+ or CD8+ T cells sorted from blood, taken in a trial of the OX40 agonist ivuxolimab. In nucleotides, the CDR3 is TGTGCCAGCAGCAAAGAGGCGGGAGGTTACCACGAGCAGTACTTC. Encoded protein: CASSKEAGGYHEQYF.